This T cell receptor beta chain was observed in a study of early T cells in non-severe SARS-CoV-2 infection. This clonotype was observed a few times. MiXCR, run by TCRdb on the 5' RACE reads, gives a single entry per CDR3 protein. The table has about 48,000 distinct CDR3 sequences, 7.7% seen once; the top ten hold roughly 6.2%. This CDR3 has 14 amino acids. Per the germline V gene, CDR1 is SGDLS and CDR2 is YYNGEE. Trimming cost V 3 bases and J 0 bases, with 8 bases left between them. This receptor was identified in an adult who was a healthcare worker with PCR-confirmed SARS-CoV-2 infection or an uninfected control (not recorded which). This chain joins TRBV9 and TRBJ2-3; D remains unclear. Sample: whole blood. CDR3 coding DNA: TGTGCCAGCAGCGCCACCTCTAGCACAGATACGCAGTATTTT. This encodes CASSATSSTDTQYF.